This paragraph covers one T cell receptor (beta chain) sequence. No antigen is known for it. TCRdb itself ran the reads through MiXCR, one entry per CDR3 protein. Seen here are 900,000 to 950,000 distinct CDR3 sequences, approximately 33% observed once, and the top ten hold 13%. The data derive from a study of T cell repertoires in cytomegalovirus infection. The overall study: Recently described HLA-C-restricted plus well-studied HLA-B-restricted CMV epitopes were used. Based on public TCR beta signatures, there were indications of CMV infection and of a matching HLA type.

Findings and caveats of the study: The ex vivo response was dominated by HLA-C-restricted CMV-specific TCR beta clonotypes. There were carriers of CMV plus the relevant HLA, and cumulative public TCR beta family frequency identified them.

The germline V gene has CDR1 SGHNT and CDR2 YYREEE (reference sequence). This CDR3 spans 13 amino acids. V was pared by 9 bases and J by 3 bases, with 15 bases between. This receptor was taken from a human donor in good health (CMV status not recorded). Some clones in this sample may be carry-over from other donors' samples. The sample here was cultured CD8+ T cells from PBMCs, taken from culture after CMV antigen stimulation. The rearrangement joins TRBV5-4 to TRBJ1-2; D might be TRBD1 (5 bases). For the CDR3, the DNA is TGTGCCATTCTGACAGTCCCCGACTATGGCTACACCTTC. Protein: CAILTVPDYGYTF.